This T cell receptor (beta chain) was recorded in a study of blood T cell repertoires in COVID-19. For the study at large: Collection of acute and convalescent COVID-19 samples took place in the United States, Italy and Spain. In each case, the material was cDNA or gDNA derived from T cells, B-cell-depleted T cells, or PBMCs.

V gave up 7 bases and J gave up 11 bases, with 19 bases separating them. This CDR3 has 13 residues. From germline, CDR1 is SEHNR and CDR2 FQNEAQ (reference sequence). Authors' processing steps: For nucleated cells, counts were estimated from reference gene primer amplification. Only in-frame clones appear in the TCRdb table, and some are missing; sequencing was by immunoSEQ multiplex PCR. That table gives V, J and clone size, and the DNA gave D and trimming. The table includes around 170,000 clones, roughly 80% detected once. Sequenced input: peripheral blood. The V call is TRBV7-9, the J call TRBJ2-3; possible D gene TRBD2, 8 bases. The sequence was collected from a man younger than 40 with active or convalescent COVID-19. CDR3 sequence: CASNQGGLAGQYF. CDR3 in DNA: TGTGCCAGCAATCAGGGGGGCCTAGCGGGGCAGTATTTT.